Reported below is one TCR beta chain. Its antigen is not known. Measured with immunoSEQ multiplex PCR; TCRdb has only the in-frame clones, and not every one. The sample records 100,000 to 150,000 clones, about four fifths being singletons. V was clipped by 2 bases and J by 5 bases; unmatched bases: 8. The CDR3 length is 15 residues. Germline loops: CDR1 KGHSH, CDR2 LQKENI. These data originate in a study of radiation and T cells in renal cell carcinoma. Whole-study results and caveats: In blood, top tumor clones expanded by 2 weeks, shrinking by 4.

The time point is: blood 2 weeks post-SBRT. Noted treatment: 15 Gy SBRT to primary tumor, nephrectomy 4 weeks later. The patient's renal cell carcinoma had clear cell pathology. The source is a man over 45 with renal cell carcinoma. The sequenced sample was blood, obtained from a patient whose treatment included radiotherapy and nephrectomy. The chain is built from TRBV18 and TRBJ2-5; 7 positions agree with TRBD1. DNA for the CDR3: TGTGCCAGCTCACCAGGAGCAGGGGGAAGGGAGACCCAGTACTTC. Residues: CASSPGAGGRETQYF.